What follows is one TCR beta chain and its context. Its antigen is undetermined. Whole blood was used without fractionation, so all unsorted peripheral T cells were included. These data are taken from a study of HIV-infected patients and healthy controls. Study conclusions and caveats: CMV-associated CDR3s mostly grew nonsignificantly during therapy, while HIV-associated CDR3s declined significantly.

About 550 ng RNA was reverse transcribed with alpha and beta constant-region primers. Alpha and beta chain libraries were made separately by chain-specific third strand synthesis with multiplexing indices. TCRdb independently ran MiXCR on the 5' RACE reads; one entry per CDR3 protein. The profile covers roughly 3,000 distinct CDR3 sequences, with about 20% appearing a single time and less than 30% taken by the ten largest. The origin of this receptor is an adult with HIV infection. The material sequenced was blood, taken before antiretroviral therapy.

The DNA for the CDR3 is TGTGCCAGCAGAGACCCGGTGAGAGGCAATGAGCAGTTCTTC. This encodes CASRDPVRGNEQFF. This chain connects TRBV12-3 or TRBV12-4 to TRBJ2-1, with no clear D. The V and J ends lost 6 bases and 6 bases respectively, with 15 bases between them. The CDR3 totals 14 residues.